One sample yielded the 12 T cell receptor beta chains listed below, sequenced in a study of T-cell memory formation after mild COVID-19. One entry per CDR3 protein results from TCRdb running MiXCR on the 5' RACE reads. The table records approximately 440,000 distinct CDR3 sequences, approximately 20% of them present only once. Specimen: PBMCs or a T cell subset sorted from them (not recorded which). Source of these receptors: an adult woman who had mild COVID-19 (a few samples of this study predate the infection). Cell type and time point are not known.

This clonotype was counted many times. This chain joins TRBV7-6 and TRBJ2-1; 16 bases fit TRBD2. Per the germline V gene, CDR1 is SGHVS and CDR2 is FNYEAQ. The J segment lost 2 bases and the V segment lost 2 bases, leaving 9 bases of the junction unmatched. The CDR3 runs 20 residues. CDR3 amino acids: CASSLRGLAGGPAAYNEQFF. Written as DNA, the CDR3 is TGTGCCAGCAGCTTAAGGGGACTAGCGGGAGGGCCAGCGGCCTACAATGAGCAGTTCTTC.

The chain combines TRBV7-9 with TRBJ2-3; D remains unclear. CDR1 and CDR2 (germline): SEHNR, FQNEAQ (reference sequence). Trimming stripped 5 bases from V and 6 bases from J, with 9 bases between. CDR3 length: 12 residues. The CDR3 region has the DNA TGTGCCAGCAGCCCCCTTTGGGATACGCAGTATTTT. Amino acids: CASSPLWDTQYF.

This chain connects TRBV4-2 to TRBJ2-1; a possible D gene is TRBD2 (6 bases). V lost 0 bases and J 2 bases, leaving 11 bases between the germline ends. This CDR3 comprises 16 residues. Germline V gene sequence: CDR1 LGHNA, CDR2 YNFKEQ. The CDR3 here is CASSQDWGGTYNEQFF. The CDR3 coding sequence is TGTGCCAGCAGCCAAGATTGGGGCGGGACCTACAATGAGCAGTTCTTC.

The chain joins TRBV7-2 to TRBJ2-1; TRBD1 or TRBD2 may be the D gene (6 bases each). The germline V gene has CDR1 SGHTA and CDR2 FQGNSA. The ends were cut back, 7 bases at V and 9 bases at J, with 13 bases in the middle. There are 12 residues in the CDR3. CDR3 sequence: CASNLEGGEQFF. In DNA, the CDR3 is TGTGCCAGCAACCTAGAGGGGGGTGAGCAGTTCTTC.

This clonotype showed up just a few times. V and J are TRBV27 and TRBJ1-1; TRBD1 matches 7 bases. Germline-derived CDR1 and CDR2 are MNHEY and SMNVEV (reference sequence). The V and J ends lost 6 bases and 7 bases, in that order; junction bases with no gene match: 14. CDR3 length equals 15 residues. DNA of the CDR3: TGTGCCAGCAGAGGGGGCCGGGTGAACGCGGGTGAAGCTTTCTTT. Translating gives CASRGGRVNAGEAFF.

The chain combines TRBV12-3 or TRBV12-4 with TRBJ2-5; unclear D gene. V lost 11 bases and J 1 base, leaving 14 bases between the germline ends. CDR3 size: 13 residues. CDR3 nucleotide sequence: TGTGCCTCGAGTCCCCCCAGCCAAGAGACCCAGTACTTC. Protein sequence: CASSPPSQETQYF.

This clonotype was counted only a few times. This chain uses TRBV4-1 with TRBJ1-1, with TRBD1 as a possible D gene (5 bases). V was pared by 3 bases and J by 0 bases, with 8 bases between. This CDR3 is 14 amino acids long. The V gene's germline CDR1 is MGHRA and CDR2 YSYEKL. The chain's CDR3 is CASSHRVMNTEAFF. The CDR3 region has the DNA TGCGCCAGCAGCCACAGGGTCATGAACACTGAAGCTTTCTTT.

This clonotype was counted between two and nine times. The chain carries TRBV9 and TRBJ1-1; 9 bases map to TRBD1. The ends lost 4 bases at V and 2 bases at J; junction bases unmatched: 6. This CDR3 has 15 residues. The germline gives CDR1 SGDLS, CDR2 YYNGEE. CDR3 loop: CASSPRDRVNTEAFF. As DNA, the CDR3 is TGTGCCAGCAGCCCCCGGGACAGGGTTAACACTGAAGCTTTCTTT. Full variable domain (remainder filled in from reference TRBV9 and TRBJ1-1): DSGVTQTPKHLITATGQRVTLRCSPRSGDLSVYWYQQSLDQGLQFLIQYYNGEERAKGNILERFSAQQFPDLHSELNLSSLELGDSALYFCASSPRDRVNTEAFFGQGTRLTVV.

As for this clonotype: The junction departs from the called germline gene at one end, perhaps through a read error. The rearrangement joins TRBV7-7 to TRBJ2-5; 8 bases match TRBD1. This CDR3 region has 15 residues. Germline V gene sequence: CDR1 SSHAT, CDR2 FNYEAQ (reference sequence). The CDR3 nucleotides are TGTGCTAGCAGCTTGGGCAGGGGGCTACAAGAGACCCAGTACTTC. It translates to CASSLGRGLQETQYF.

This clonotype was seen a handful of times. CDR3 DNA: TGCAGTGCTAGTGGAGGGTGGACAGGGGGTGGTAATTCACCCCTCCACTTT. It specifies CSASGGWTGGGNSPLHF. The rearrangement links TRBV20-1 to TRBJ1-6; 10 nucleotides agree with TRBD1. CDR3 size: 17 residues. With V trimmed by 3 bases and J by 6 bases, 11 bases remained unmatched. Per germline, CDR1 DFQATT and CDR2 SNEGSKA (reference sequence).

This clonotype turned up a few times. The genes are TRBV7-9 and TRBJ2-2; a possible D gene is TRBD1 (6 bases). V was trimmed by 5 bases and J by 6 bases, leaving 13 bases between them. The germline CDR1 and CDR2 sequences are SEHNR and FQNEAQ (reference sequence). The CDR3 runs 14 residues. CDR3: CASSDTGTPGELFF. The CDR3 bases are TGTGCCAGCAGCGATACAGGGACCCCCGGGGAGCTGTTTTTT.

The rearrangement joins TRBV4-3 to TRBJ2-1; the match to TRBD1 covers 11 bases. The CDR3 runs 16 residues. Germline CDR1 is LGHNA and CDR2 is YSLEER. Trimming at V came to 1 base and at J to 5 bases, leaving 4 bases not matched to a gene. CDR3: CASSQGLGQGDNEQFF. The CDR3 nucleotides read TGCGCCAGCAGCCAAGGGCTGGGACAGGGGGACAATGAGCAGTTCTTC.